This T cell receptor (beta chain) was sequenced in a study of blood T cell repertoires in COVID-19. TCRdb's copy holds only in-frame clones and misses some; the assay was immunoSEQ multiplex PCR. The sample comprises 340,000 or so clones, about nine tenths of which are singletons, and 1% rests with the top ten. The CDR3 is 14 residues long. V lost 5 bases and J lost 9, with 18 bases in between. Germline V gene lookup returns CDR1 SGHTA and CDR2 FQGTGA. V usage is TRBV7-3 and J usage is TRBJ2-3; the D gene is possibly TRBD2 (6 bases). Sequenced sample: peripheral blood. The sequence was collected from a middle-aged man with active or convalescent COVID-19. CDR3 nucleotide sequence: TGTGCCAGCAGCCTTTTAGACGGGGCGGGGACGCAGTATTTT. Translated: CASSLLDGAGTQYF.